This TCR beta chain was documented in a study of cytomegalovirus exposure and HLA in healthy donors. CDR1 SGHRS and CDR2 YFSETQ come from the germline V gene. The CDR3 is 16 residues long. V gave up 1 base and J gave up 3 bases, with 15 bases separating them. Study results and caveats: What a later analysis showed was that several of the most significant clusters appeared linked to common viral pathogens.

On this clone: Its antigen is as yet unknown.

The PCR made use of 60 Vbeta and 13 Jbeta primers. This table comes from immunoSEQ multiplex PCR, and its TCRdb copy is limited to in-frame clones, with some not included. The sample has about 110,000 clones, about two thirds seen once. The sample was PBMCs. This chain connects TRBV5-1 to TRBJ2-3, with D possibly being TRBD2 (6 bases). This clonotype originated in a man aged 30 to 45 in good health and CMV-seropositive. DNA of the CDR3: TGCGCCAGCAGCTTGAATAGCGGAGTAGTAACAGATACGCAGTATTTT. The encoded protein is CASSLNSGVVTDTQYF.